The T cell receptor beta chain described here comes from a study of T cell repertoires in aging, cancer and after chemotherapy. Multiplex touch-down PCR with TRB-A/B primers amplified rearranged V-D-J TRB sequences. TCRdb redid the calling of the multiplex PCR reads with MiXCR, one entry per CDR3 protein. The sample includes 450 to 550 distinct CDR3 sequences, about 30% seen only once; the top ten take roughly 22%. This clonotype is large by share. This CDR3 spans 15 amino acids. V gave up 1 base and J gave up 4 bases; unmatched junction bases: 1. Germline V gene data show CDR1 as MNHNS and CDR2 as SASEGT. The template was genomic DNA from peripheral blood, not RNA.

V is TRBV6-1 and J is TRBJ2-3; 11 bases are a match to TRBD1. This receptor was obtained from a human donor with a solid tumor. Sequenced input: blood. As DNA, the CDR3 is TGTGCCAGCAGTGAAGGGACAGGGGGCGCAGATACGCAGTATTTT. Its translation: CASSEGTGGADTQYF.